This T cell receptor beta chain was sequenced for a study of tumor T cells in aggressive B-cell lymphoma. Clones were sequenced by immunoSEQ multiplex PCR, and TCRdb holds only the in-frame ones, with some missing. The sample lists over 1,500 clones; approximately 91% were seen once. Deletions cut 3 bases from V and 7 bases from J, with 7 bases between. Germline CDR1 is MNHEY and CDR2 is SMNVEV (reference sequence). CDR3 size: 12 residues. This receptor was obtained from an adult with diffuse large B cell lymphoma. The rearrangement joins TRBV27 to TRBJ2-1; D perhaps matches TRBD1 (6 bases). Specimen: tumor tissue. DNA of the CDR3: TGTGCCAGCAGTTTCCAGGGGAATGAGCAGTTCTTC. Translated, it gives CASSFQGNEQFF.